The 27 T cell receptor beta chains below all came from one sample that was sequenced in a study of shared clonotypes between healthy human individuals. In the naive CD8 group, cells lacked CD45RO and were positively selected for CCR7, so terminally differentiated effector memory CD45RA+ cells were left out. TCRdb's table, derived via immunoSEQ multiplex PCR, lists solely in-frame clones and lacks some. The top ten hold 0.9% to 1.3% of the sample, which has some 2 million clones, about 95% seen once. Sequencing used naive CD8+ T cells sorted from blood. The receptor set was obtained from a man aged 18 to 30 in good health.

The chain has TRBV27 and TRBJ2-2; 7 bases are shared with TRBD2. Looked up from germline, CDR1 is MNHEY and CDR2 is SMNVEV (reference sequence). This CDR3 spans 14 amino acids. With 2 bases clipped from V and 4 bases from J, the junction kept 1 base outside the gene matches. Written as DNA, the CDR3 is TGTGCCAGCAGTTTAGCGGGAGTCACCGGGGAGCTGTTTTTT. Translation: CASSLAGVTGELFF.

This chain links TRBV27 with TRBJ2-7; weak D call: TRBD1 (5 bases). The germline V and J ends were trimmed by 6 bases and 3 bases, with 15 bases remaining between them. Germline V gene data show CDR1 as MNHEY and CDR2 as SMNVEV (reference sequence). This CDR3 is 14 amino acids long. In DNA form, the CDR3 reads TGTGCCAGCAGGGACCAGACAGCCGGCTACGAGCAGTACTTC. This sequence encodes CASRDQTAGYEQYF.

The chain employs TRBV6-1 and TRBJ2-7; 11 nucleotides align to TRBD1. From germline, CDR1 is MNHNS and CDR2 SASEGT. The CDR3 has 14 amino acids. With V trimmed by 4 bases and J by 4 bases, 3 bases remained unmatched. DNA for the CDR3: TGTGCCAGCAGTGTCGGACAGGGGGCTTACGAGCAGTACTTC. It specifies CASSVGQGAYEQYF.

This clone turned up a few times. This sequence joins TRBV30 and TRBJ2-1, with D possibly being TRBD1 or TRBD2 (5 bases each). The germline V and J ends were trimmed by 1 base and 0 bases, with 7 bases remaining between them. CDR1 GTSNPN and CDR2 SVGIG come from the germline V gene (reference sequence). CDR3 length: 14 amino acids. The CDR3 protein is CAWSEGSSYNEQFF. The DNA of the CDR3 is TGTGCCTGGAGTGAGGGGAGCTCCTACAATGAGCAGTTCTTC.

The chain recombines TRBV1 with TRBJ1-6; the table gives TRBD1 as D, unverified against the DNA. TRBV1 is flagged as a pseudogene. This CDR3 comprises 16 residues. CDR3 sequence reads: CTSSQEGQGGNSPLHF. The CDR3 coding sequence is TGCACCAGCAGCCAAGAGGGACAGGGGGGGAATTCACCCCTCCACTTT.

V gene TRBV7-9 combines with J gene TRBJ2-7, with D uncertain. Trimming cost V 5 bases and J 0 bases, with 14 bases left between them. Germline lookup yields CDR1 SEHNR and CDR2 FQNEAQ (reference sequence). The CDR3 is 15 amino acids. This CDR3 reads CASSPSASSSYEQYF. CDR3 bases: TGTGCCAGCAGCCCCTCAGCGTCGTCCTCCTACGAGCAGTACTTC.

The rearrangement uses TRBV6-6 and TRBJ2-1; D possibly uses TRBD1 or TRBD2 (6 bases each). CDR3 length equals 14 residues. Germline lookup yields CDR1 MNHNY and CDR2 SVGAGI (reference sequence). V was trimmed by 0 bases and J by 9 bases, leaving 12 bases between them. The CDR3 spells CASSYSLQGGEQFF. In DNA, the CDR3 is TGTGCCAGCAGTTACTCATTACAGGGAGGTGAGCAGTTCTTC.

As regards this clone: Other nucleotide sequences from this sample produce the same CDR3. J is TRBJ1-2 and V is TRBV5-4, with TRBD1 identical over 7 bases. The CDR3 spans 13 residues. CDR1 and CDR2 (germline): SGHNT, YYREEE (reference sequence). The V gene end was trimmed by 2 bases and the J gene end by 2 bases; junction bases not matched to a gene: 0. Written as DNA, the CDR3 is TGTGCCAGCAGCTTACAGGGGAACTATGGCTACACCTTC. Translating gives CASSLQGNYGYTF.

CDR3 amino acids: CASRPSFGTELLNSPLHF. The CDR3 nucleotides are TGCGCCAGCAGACCGTCCTTCGGGACAGAACTTCTAAATTCACCCCTCCACTTT. The V call is TRBV5-1, the J call TRBJ1-6, with TRBD1 matching 7 bases. With 5 bases clipped from V and 7 bases from J, the junction kept 18 bases outside the gene matches. The CDR3 covers 18 residues. In germline, CDR1 is SGHRS, CDR2 YFSETQ.

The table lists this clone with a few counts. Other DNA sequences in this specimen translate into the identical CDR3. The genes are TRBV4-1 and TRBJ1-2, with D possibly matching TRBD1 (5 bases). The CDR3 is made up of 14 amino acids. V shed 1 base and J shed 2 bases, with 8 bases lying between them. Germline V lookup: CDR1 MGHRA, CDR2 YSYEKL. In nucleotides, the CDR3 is TGCGCCAGCAGCCAAGTCCGGGGGAACTATGGCTACACCTTC. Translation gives CASSQVRGNYGYTF.

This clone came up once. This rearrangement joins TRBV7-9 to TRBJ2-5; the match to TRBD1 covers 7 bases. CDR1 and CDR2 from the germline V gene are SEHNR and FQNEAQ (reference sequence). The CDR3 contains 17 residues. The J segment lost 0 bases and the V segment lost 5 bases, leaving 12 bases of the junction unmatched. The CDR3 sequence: CASSTPGQSHYQETQYF. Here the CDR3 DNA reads TGTGCCAGCAGCACGCCGGGACAGTCACATTACCAAGAGACCCAGTACTTC.

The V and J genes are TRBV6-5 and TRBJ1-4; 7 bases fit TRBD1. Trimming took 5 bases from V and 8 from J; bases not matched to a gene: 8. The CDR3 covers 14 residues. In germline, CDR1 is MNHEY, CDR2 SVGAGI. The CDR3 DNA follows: TGTGCCAGCAGTAGAACAGGGGACTACGAAAAACTGTTTTTT. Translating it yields CASSRTGDYEKLFF.

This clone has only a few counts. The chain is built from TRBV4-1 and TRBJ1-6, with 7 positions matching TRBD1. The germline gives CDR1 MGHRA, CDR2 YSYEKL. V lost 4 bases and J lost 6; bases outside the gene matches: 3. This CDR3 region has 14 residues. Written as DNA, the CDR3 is TGCGCCAGCAGCCCGACAGGGAGTAATTCACCCCTCCACTTT. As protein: CASSPTGSNSPLHF.

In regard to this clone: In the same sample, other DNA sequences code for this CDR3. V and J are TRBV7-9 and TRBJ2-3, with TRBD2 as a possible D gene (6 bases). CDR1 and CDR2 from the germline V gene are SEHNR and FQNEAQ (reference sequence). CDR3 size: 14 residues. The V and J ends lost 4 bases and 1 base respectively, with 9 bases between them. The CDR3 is CASSSGTGTDTQYF. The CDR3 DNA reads TGTGCCAGCAGCTCCGGGACTGGCACAGATACGCAGTATTTT.

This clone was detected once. CDR3 bases: TGTGCCAGCAGTTTCCGGGACAGGGACGGTTGGAGCAATCAGCCCCAGCATTTT. Amino acid sequence: CASSFRDRDGWSNQPQHF. The chain combines TRBV28 with TRBJ1-5, with 9 nucleotides matching TRBD1. CDR1 MDHEN and CDR2 SYDVKM come from the germline V gene. Trimming took 3 bases from V and 1 from J; bases not matched to a gene: 10. The CDR3 is 18 amino acids.

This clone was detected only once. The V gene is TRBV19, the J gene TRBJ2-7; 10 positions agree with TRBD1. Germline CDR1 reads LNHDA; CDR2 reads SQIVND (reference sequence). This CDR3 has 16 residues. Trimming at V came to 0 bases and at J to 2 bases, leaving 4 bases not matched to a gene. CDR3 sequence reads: CASSIDPGTGAYEQYF. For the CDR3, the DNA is TGTGCCAGTAGTATAGACCCCGGGACAGGGGCCTACGAGCAGTACTTC.

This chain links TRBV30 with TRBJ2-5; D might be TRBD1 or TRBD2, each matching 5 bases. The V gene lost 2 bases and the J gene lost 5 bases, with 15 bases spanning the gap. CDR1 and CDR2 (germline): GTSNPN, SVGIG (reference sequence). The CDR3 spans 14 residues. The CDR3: CAWSTSGAWETQYF. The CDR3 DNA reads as TGTGCCTGGAGTACCTCCGGGGCCTGGGAGACCCAGTACTTC.

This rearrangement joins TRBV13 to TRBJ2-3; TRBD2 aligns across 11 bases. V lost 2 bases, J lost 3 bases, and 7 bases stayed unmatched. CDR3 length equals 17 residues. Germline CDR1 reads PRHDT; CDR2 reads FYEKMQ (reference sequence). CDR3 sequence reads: CASSLLAGGPTTDTQYF. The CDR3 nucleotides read TGTGCCAGCAGCTTACTAGCGGGGGGACCGACTACAGATACGCAGTATTTT.

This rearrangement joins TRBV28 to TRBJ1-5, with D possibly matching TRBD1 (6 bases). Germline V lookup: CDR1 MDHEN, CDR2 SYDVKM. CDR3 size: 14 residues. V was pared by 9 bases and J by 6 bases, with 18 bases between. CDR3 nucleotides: TGTGCCAGTGCATCTACAGGGCCCATTCAGCCCCAGCATTTT. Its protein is CASASTGPIQPQHF.

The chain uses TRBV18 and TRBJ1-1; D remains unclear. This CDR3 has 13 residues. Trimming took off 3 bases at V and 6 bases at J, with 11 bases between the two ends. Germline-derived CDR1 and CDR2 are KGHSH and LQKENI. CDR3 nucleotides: TGTGCCAGCTCACCCTCGGATGGGCCTGAAGCTTTCTTT. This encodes CASSPSDGPEAFF. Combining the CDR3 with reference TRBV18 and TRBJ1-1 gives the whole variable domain NAGVMQNPRHLVRRRGQEARLRCSPMKGHSHVYWYRQLPEEGLKFMVYLQKENIIDESGMPKERFSAEFPKEGPSILRIQQVVRGDSAAYFCASSPSDGPEAFFGQGTRLTVV.

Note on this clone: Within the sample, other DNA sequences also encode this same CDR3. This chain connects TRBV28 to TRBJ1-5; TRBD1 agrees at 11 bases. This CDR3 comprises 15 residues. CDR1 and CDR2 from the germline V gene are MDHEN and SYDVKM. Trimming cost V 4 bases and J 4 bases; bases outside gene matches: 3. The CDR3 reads CASSSGTGGNQPQHF. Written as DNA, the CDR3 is TGTGCCAGCAGTTCCGGGACAGGGGGAAATCAGCCCCAGCATTTT. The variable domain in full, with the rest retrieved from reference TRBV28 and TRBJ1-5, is DVKVTQSSRYLVKRTGEKVFLECVQDMDHENMFWYRQDPGLGLRLIYFSYDVKMKEKGDIPEGYSVSREKKERFSLILESASTNQTSMYLCASSSGTGGNQPQHFGDGTRLSIL.

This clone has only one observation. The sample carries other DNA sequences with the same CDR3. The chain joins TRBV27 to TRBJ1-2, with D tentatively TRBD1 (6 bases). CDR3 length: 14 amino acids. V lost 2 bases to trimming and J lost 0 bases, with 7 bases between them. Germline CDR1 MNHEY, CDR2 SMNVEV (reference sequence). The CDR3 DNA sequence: TGTGCCAGCAGTTTAACAGGGCCTAACTATGGCTACACCTTC. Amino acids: CASSLTGPNYGYTF.

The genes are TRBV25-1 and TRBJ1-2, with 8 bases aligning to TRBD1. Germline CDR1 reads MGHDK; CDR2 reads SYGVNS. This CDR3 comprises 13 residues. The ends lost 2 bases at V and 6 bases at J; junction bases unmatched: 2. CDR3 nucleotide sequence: TGTGCCAGCAGTGAACAGGACAGGGATGGCTACACCTTC. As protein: CASSEQDRDGYTF.

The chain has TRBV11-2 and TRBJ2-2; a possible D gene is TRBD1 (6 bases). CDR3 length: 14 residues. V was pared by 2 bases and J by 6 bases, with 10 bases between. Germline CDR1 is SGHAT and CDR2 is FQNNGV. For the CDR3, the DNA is TGTGCCAGCAGCTTACAGGGGTCGGCCGGGGAGCTGTTTTTT. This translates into CASSLQGSAGELFF.

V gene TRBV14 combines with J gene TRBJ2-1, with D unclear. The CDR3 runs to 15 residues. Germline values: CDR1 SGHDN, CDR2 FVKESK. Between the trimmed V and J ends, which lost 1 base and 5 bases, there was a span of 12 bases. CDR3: CASSQVTARDNEQFF. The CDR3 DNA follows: TGTGCCAGCAGCCAAGTAACAGCCCGGGACAATGAGCAGTTCTTC.

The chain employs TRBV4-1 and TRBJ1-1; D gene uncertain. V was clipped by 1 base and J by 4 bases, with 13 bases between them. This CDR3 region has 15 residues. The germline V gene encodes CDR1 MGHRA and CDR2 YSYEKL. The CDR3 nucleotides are TGCGCCAGCAGCCAAGCCGCTGGGGAGGTCACTGAAGCTTTCTTT. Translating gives CASSQAAGEVTEAFF.

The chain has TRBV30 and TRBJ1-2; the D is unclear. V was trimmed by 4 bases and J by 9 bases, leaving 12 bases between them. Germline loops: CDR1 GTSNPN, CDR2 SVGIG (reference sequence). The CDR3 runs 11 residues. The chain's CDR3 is CAWIVGVRYTF. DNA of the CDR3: TGTGCCTGGATTGTGGGTGTTCGCTACACCTTC.